The 13 T cell receptor beta chains below were found in one sample sequenced in a study of T cells in localized non-small cell lung cancer (dated by TCRdb to 2018 to 2021). Library method: the immunoSEQ multiplex PCR assay. This immuneACCESS table, as held by TCRdb, lists in-frame sequences with V and J called but not all clones. Of the missing ones, under half trace to an unresolved V gene in checked studies; the others have no known cause. For this sample the table gives 1,500 to 2,000 clones, of which about 25% were detected only once. The top ten clonotypes cover roughly 15% of the sample. The material was normal lung tissue next to the tumor, obtained before any cancer treatment. The receptor set was obtained from an older female donor with stage I lung adenocarcinoma.

This clone was counted between two and nine times. The chain uses TRBV9 and TRBJ2-1; D could derive from TRBD1 or TRBD2 (5 bases each). The germline V gene encodes CDR1 SGDLS and CDR2 YYNGEE. The CDR3 length is 15 residues. Trimming stripped 5 bases from V and 5 bases from J, with 17 bases between. The CDR3 loop is CASSEEGRRNNEQFF. DNA of the CDR3: TGTGCCAGCAGTGAAGAGGGGCGGCGGAACAATGAGCAGTTCTTC.

This clone was found once. The rearrangement uses TRBV19 and TRBJ2-1; D uncertain. V lost 3 bases and J 8 bases, leaving 11 bases between the germline ends. CDR3 length equals 13 residues. Looked up from germline, CDR1 is LNHDA and CDR2 is SQIVND (reference sequence). CDR3 residues: CASSIADGDEQFF. CDR3 coding DNA: TGTGCCAGTAGTATTGCCGACGGCGATGAGCAGTTCTTC.

The rearrangement links TRBV25-1 to TRBJ2-1; TRBD1 is a possible D gene (5 bases). CDR3 length equals 14 residues. CDR1 and CDR2 from the germline V gene are MGHDK and SYGVNS. V was cut by 2 bases and J by 6 bases, with 11 bases left in between. The CDR3 coding sequence is TGTGCCAGCAGTGAAGGCAGGGATATCAATGAGCAGTTCTTC. Translation gives CASSEGRDINEQFF.

This clone was detected a few times. The rearrangement uses TRBV28 and TRBJ2-5; the D is unclear. Germline V gene data show CDR1 as MDHEN and CDR2 as SYDVKM. Trimming cost V 8 bases and J 5 bases, with 24 bases left between them. The CDR3 sequence is 16 residues long. CDR3 amino acids: CASVPGMYYRWETQYF. CDR3 in DNA: TGTGCCAGCGTACCTGGTATGTATTATCGGTGGGAGACCCAGTACTTC.

This chain connects TRBV28 to TRBJ2-1, with 8 bases aligning to TRBD1. Germline CDR1 reads MDHEN; CDR2 reads SYDVKM. V dropped 5 bases and J dropped 7; count of bases not matched to a gene: 10. This CDR3 spans 15 amino acids. The CDR3 DNA sequence: TGTGCCAGCAGTCCCACCGGGACAGGTTCGAATGAGCAGTTCTTC. It translates to CASSPTGTGSNEQFF.

This clone has just a few counts. The chain has TRBV11-3 and TRBJ2-2; perhaps TRBD1 as D (5 bases). The CDR3 length is 16 residues. The V gene's germline CDR1 is SGHNT and CDR2 YENEEA. V lost 2 bases to trimming and J lost 6 bases, with 16 bases between them. CDR3 sequence reads: CASSLTGQGLSGELFF. CDR3 nucleotide sequence: TGTGCCAGCAGCTTAACGGGCCAGGGTTTGTCCGGGGAGCTGTTTTTT.

There are a few counts of this clone. J is TRBJ1-1 and V is TRBV28, with 7 bases lining up with TRBD1. The CDR3 consists of 15 residues. Germline CDR1 MDHEN, CDR2 SYDVKM. J gave up 1 base and V 3 bases, and 5 bases lay outside the gene matches. This CDR3 reads CASSFRGRGNTEAFF. In nucleotides, the CDR3 is TGTGCCAGCAGTTTTAGGGGGCGAGGGAACACTGAAGCTTTCTTT.

CDR3 region: CASSLTVYGYTF. CDR3 sequence (DNA): TGTGCCAGCAGTTTGACGGTATATGGCTACACCTTC. The rearrangement uses TRBV28 and TRBJ1-2, with D unresolved. V gave up 3 bases and J gave up 5 bases, with 7 bases separating them. This CDR3 spans 12 amino acids. CDR1 is MDHEN and CDR2 is SYDVKM in the germline V gene.

By proportion, this clone is medium-sized (0.01 to 0.1%). V gene TRBV6-8 combines with J gene TRBJ2-7; D unresolved. Germline V gene data show CDR1 as MNHGY and CDR2 as SAAAGT. Trimming pared 5 bases from V and 6 bases from J, leaving 11 bases between. This CDR3 comprises 12 residues. Here the CDR3 DNA reads TGTGCCAGCAGTACCACGTGGGGCGAGCAGTACTTC. Protein product: CASSTTWGEQYF.

This clone was picked up a small number of times. The chain is built from TRBV28 and TRBJ2-7; 8 positions match TRBD1. Trimming cost V 5 bases and J 10 bases; bases outside gene matches: 7. Germline CDR1 is MDHEN and CDR2 is SYDVKM. CDR3 length equals 12 residues. This CDR3 is CASSPGQGRQYF. The CDR3 DNA reads TGTGCCAGCAGTCCCGGACAGGGCCGTCAGTACTTC.

Relative to its sample, this clone is medium-sized (0.01 to 0.1%). The CDR3 is CASSTDRALGQPQHF. The CDR3 bases are TGTGCCAGCAGCACGGACAGGGCTTTGGGTCAGCCCCAGCATTTT. The chain has TRBV6-8 and TRBJ1-5, with 8 bases lining up with TRBD1. The germline CDR1 and CDR2 sequences are MNHGY and SAAAGT. The J segment lost 6 bases and the V segment lost 6 bases, leaving 10 bases of the junction unmatched. The CDR3 covers 15 residues.

The chain combines TRBV15 with TRBJ2-3; the match to TRBD2 covers 9 bases. The CDR3 spans 15 residues. Trimming removed 3 bases from V and 5 bases from J; junction bases left unmatched: 6. From germline, CDR1 is LNHNV and CDR2 YYDKDF (reference sequence). CDR3 DNA: TGTGCCACCAGCAGCCAGCGGGGGGCAGTAGATACGCAGTATTTT. This codes for CATSSQRGAVDTQYF.

The chain employs TRBV6-8 and TRBJ1-4, with D perhaps matching TRBD1 (5 bases). Germline-derived CDR1 and CDR2 are MNHGY and SAAAGT. V dropped 9 bases and J dropped 7 bases, with 18 bases sitting between them. The CDR3 runs 14 residues. CDR3 sequence (DNA): TGTGCCAGTTTTTCAGGGAGGACGGGTGAAAAACTGTTTTTT. This codes for CASFSGRTGEKLFF.